This TCR beta chain was profiled in a study of blood T cells in healthy people across ages (dated by TCRdb to the mid-2010s). Notes on the research overall: Template switching captured roughly one uniquely barcoded TCR beta cDNA molecule per two T cells in model experiments. Age-related changes in TCR beta repertoire diversity were measured in the study by deep sequencing normalized with unique cDNA molecular identifiers. Four age groups were formed from the donors: young (average approximately 17 years), middle-aged (approximately 42), aged (around 62) and long-lived (less than 85). Donors of different ages were randomly distributed across sequencing lanes to avoid experimental bias. The study analyzed two additional independent replicas of 1 million unique cDNA reads from the same blood draw for two donors, one aged 18 to 29 and one aged 80 or older. The paper as a whole reports these results and caveats: The CMV infection status of donors was not known, potentially confounding age-related changes in expanded clonotypes. Compared with the aged group, the long-lived group had more naive CD4+ T cells, fewer expanded clones and increased TCR diversity, suggesting age selection. There was a strong correlation between observed TCR beta diversity and the percentage of naive T cells measured by flow cytometry. Since profiling was done on bulk unsorted PBMCs, naive and antigen-experienced compartments could not be conclusively compared. Estimates of total diversity from one million sequenced T cells were regarded as lower bounds and underestimates. Observed TCR beta diversity per million T cells fell roughly linearly with age, and a significant reduction was already apparent by age around 40.

Library preparation was by 5' RACE. The instrument was an Illumina HiSeq 2500. A second about 7 to 11 cycle PCR used a sample-barcoded 5' primer and a J-beta primer mix. A template-switch 5' adaptor carrying 12 random nucleotides introduced a unique molecular identifier onto each TCR beta cDNA molecule. Each sample yielded at least 2.5 million CDR3-containing paired-end reads. First-strand cDNA was synthesized from all RNA with the Mint cDNA synthesis kit, primed by a TRBC-specific oligonucleotide. After uracil-DNA glycosylase treatment, a first 18-cycle PCR used universal primers M1SS and BC2_uni_R on all cDNA. On the authors' methods: Normalization of each sample was performed by random selection of 1 million high-quality reads, each carrying a distinct molecular identifier. Instead of being binned into consensus sequences, reads that shared molecular identifiers were thrown out. CDR3 identification, clonotype clustering and error correction used MiTCR with a Q25 quality threshold and the strictest error-elimination algorithm. A nonparametric unseen species model with Euler transformation was used to estimate a lower bound on total TCR beta diversity. The public reads were reprocessed in TCRdb via fastp at Q25 and MiXCR, keeping in-frame beta chains. Here each entry gathers all rows of one CDR3 protein and keeps the most common genes and DNA. These V and J calls rely on TCRdb rather than the paper's analysis. This sample has about 800,000 distinct CDR3 sequences in its table, and 55% to 75% of those were observed once. In total, the top ten clones hold about 20% of the sample.

With regard to this clonotype: Its antigen specificity is not known. It has no much larger one-base neighbor in the sample; base qualities were not kept.

The 40 or so donors, aged roughly 6 to 95 years, were systemically healthy Caucasian individuals from Russia. About 10 milliliters of peripheral blood were collected from each donor into EDTA-treated Vacutainer tubes. Ficoll-Paque density-gradient centrifugation was used to isolate PBMCs, with at least 7 million per sample. Total RNA, at least 6 micrograms per sample, was extracted from PBMCs with Trizol reagent. For every donor, flow cytometry on a PBMC aliquot measured the percentage of naive CD45RAhigh/CD27high T cells. This receptor was identified in a man under 40 in good health. Input material: blood.

The DNA sequence reads TGCGCCAGCAGCTTTGGTTTGGGGGACAGGTGTAACACTGAAGCTTTCTTT. Translated, this gives CASSFGLGDRCNTEAFF. The V and J genes are TRBV5-1 and TRBJ1-1; TRBD1 matches 8 bases in the middle. The V end gives up 2 bases and the J end 2 bases, leaving 11 bases in the junction not matched to a gene. The CDR3 numbers 17 residues from cysteine through phenylalanine. Solely the CDR3 DNA is kept, with 51 bases framed from the first base. From a lookup of the germline V gene, CDR1 and CDR2 are SGHRS and YFSETQ. Reference TRBV5-1 and TRBJ1-1 proteins supply the regions before and after the CDR3; the full variable domain is: KAGVTQTPRYLIKTRGQQVTLSCSPISGHRSVSWYQQTPGQGLQFLFEYFSETQRNKGNFPGRFSGRQFSNSRSEMNVSTLELGDSALYLCASSFGLGDRCNTEAFFGQGTRLTVV.